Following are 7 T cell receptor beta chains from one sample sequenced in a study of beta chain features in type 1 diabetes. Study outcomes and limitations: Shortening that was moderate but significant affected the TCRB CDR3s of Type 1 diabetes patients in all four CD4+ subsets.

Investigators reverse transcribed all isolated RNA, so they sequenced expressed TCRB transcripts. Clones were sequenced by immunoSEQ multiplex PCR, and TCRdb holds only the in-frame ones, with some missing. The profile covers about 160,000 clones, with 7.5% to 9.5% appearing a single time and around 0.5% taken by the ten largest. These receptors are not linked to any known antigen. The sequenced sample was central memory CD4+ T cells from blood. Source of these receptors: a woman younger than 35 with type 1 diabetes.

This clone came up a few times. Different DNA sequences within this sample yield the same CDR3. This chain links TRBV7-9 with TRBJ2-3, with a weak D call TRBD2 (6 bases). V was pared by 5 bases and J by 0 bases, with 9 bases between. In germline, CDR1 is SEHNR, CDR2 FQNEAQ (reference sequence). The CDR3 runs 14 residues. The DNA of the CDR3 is TGTGCCAGCAGCAGTAGCGGTAGCACAGATACGCAGTATTTT. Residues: CASSSSGSTDTQYF.

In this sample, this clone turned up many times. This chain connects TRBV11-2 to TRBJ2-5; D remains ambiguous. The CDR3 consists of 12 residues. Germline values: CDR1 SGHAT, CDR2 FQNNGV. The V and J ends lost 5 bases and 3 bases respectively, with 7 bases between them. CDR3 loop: CASSVSKETQYF. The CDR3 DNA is TGTGCCAGCAGCGTGAGTAAAGAGACCCAGTACTTC.

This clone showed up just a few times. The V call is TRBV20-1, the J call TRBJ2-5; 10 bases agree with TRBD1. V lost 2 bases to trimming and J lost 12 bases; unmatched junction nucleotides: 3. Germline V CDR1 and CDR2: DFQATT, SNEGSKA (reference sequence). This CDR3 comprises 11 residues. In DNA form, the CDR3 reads TGCAGTGCTAGACTAGGGACAGGGGAGTACTTC. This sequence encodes CSARLGTGEYF.

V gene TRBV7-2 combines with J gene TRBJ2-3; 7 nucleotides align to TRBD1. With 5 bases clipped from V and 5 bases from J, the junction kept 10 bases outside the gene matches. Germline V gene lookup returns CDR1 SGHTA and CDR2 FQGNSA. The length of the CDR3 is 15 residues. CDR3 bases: TGTGCCAGCAGCGCACTGACAGGGCTCAGAGATACGCAGTATTTT. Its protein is CASSALTGLRDTQYF.

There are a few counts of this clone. The CDR3 DNA follows: TGTGCCAGCAATCAGGGGACCCAGTACTTC. This codes for CASNQGTQYF. V is TRBV2 and J is TRBJ2-5; TRBD1 might be the D (5 bases). This CDR3 is built from 10 residues. Germline V gene lookup returns CDR1 SNHLY and CDR2 FYNNEI. The ends were cut back, 7 bases at V and 7 bases at J, with 7 bases in the middle.

CDR3 in amino acids: CASAMTGPQPQHF. The CDR3, as DNA: TGTGCCAGCGCCATGACAGGTCCTCAGCCCCAGCATTTT. This rearrangement joins TRBV6-5 to TRBJ1-5; a possible D gene is TRBD1 (6 bases). The CDR3 runs 13 residues. The V and J ends lost 8 bases and 6 bases respectively, with 14 bases between them. Germline CDR1 is MNHEY and CDR2 is SVGAGI.

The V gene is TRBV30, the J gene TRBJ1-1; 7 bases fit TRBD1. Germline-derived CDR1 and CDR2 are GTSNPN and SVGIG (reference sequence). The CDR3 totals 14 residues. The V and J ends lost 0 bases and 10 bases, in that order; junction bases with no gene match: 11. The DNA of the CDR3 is TGTGCCTGGAGTGTACCCCAGCTGCAGGGGGGAGCTTTCTTT. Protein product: CAWSVPQLQGGAFF.